This T cell receptor beta chain was recovered during a study of T cells in Graves' hyperthyroidism and ophthalmopathy. V shed 3 bases and J shed 0 bases, with 6 bases lying between them. The CDR3 consists of 13 residues. Germline CDR1 MDHEN, CDR2 SYDVKM. TCR beta CDR3 regions were amplified from RNA transcripts. A set of HTBI primers served as the primers for a first-round RT-PCR of the TCR CDR3. In TCRdb, the multiplex PCR reads were re-called with MiXCR into one record per CDR3 protein. The sample includes approximately 690,000 distinct CDR3 sequences, less than 25% of them seen just once. Study-level points and caveats: Most expanded thyroid clonotypes above 0.001 also appeared in blood.

PBMCs were derived from around 10 ml fresh peripheral blood. Turning to this clonotype: Its antigen is still unknown.

The sequence was obtained from a young man with Graves' ophthalmopathy. The V call is TRBV28, the J call TRBJ2-7; D call uncertain. The sample taken for sequencing was blood. CDR3 sequence reads: CASSLFDSYEQYF. The CDR3 DNA reads TGTGCCAGCAGTTTGTTCGACTCCTACGAGCAGTACTTC. The whole variable domain, filled in from reference TRBV28 and TRBJ2-7, reads DVKVTQSSRYLVKRTGEKVFLECVQDMDHENMFWYRQDPGLGLRLIYFSYDVKMKEKGDIPEGYSVSREKKERFSLILESASTNQTSMYLCASSLFDSYEQYFGPGTRLTVT.